This T cell receptor beta chain was recorded in a study of cytomegalovirus exposure and HLA in healthy donors. The overall study: In a previous analysis, 110 million or so unique TCR beta sequences were found from approximately 180 million T cells. Study results and limitations: V- and J-gene trimming in TCR beta was tied to a missense DCLRE1C variant by an analysis performed later. TCR beta sequences reportedly predicted most subjects' HLA-A and HLA-B alleles accurately. Presence/absence analyses assumed roughly uniform sequencing depth across donors.

Details on this clone: What it binds is not known.

This PCR relied on a set of 60 Vbeta primers and 13 Jbeta primers. Generated by immunoSEQ multiplex PCR, the TCRdb table keeps only in-frame clones and is missing some. The profile shows some 110,000 clones, 60% to 85% of them singletons. Sequenced material: PBMCs. The TCR was taken from a man between 50 and 59 years old in good health and CMV-seropositive.

The CDR3 DNA reads as TGTGCCAGCAGTCCGCCGGGACAGGGGAATACCGGGGAGCTGTTTTTT. Protein product: CASSPPGQGNTGELFF. The V call is TRBV6-6, the J call TRBJ2-2; TRBD1 aligns across 10 bases. CDR3 length: 16 residues. Germline V gives CDR1 MNHNY, CDR2 SVGAGI (reference sequence). J was trimmed by 5 bases and V by 5 bases; bases with no gene match: 8.